The rows below give T cell receptor beta chains drawn from one sample of a study of blood T cell repertoires in COVID-19. Libraries were prepared by immunoSEQ multiplex PCR; TCRdb keeps only in-frame clonotypes and omits some of them. The table records some 150,000 clones, approximately 80% of them present only once. The specimen was PBMCs or T cells enriched from blood (not recorded which). The receptors derive from a woman between 45 and 60 years old who had recovered from COVID-19. Both conserved end residues are part of each CDR3. The order of the fields is V gene, D gene, clone size, J gene, CDR3 DNA, CDR3 protein. A D gene is named only where the DNA matches it firmly. Some rows mark clone size as missing; the rest say once, few, many or name a class of expanded clone.

>TRBV3-1/TRBV3-2|TRBD1|.|TRBJ2-3
TGTGCCAGCAGCCCCTGGACAGGGGTAGATACGCAGTATTTT
CASSPWTGVDTQYF
>TRBV9|.|.|TRBJ2-5
TGTGCCAGCAGCCCCAAGGGGGGGTGGCAAGAGACCCAGTACTTC
CASSPKGGWQETQYF
>TRBV18|.|.|TRBJ2-2
TGTGCCAGCTCACCAACCGGGAAAGGGAACACCGGGGAGCTGTTTTTT
CASSPTGKGNTGELFF
>TRBV7-3|.|.|TRBJ1-1
TGTGCCAGCAGCTTAAACCCAGGGGTGGGGACTGAAGCTTTCTTT
CASSLNPGVGTEAFF
>TRBV28|TRBD2|.|TRBJ2-7
TGTGCCAGTATGCGACTAGCGGAAAACTCCTACGAGCAGTACTTC
CASMRLAENSYEQYF
>TRBV10-3|.|.|TRBJ1-5
TGTGCCATCAGTGAGTCGGTGCCTAATAGCAATCAGCCCCAGCATTTT
CAISESVPNSNQPQHF
>TRBV19|.|.|TRBJ1-5
TGTGCCAGTGGGACATTTAGCAATCAGCCCCAGCATTTT
CASGTFSNQPQHF
>TRBV3-1/TRBV3-2|TRBD1|.|TRBJ1-1
TGTGCCAGCAGCCCCGGGACAGACGAAGCTTTCTTT
CASSPGTDEAFF
>TRBV5-4|TRBD2|.|TRBJ2-1
TGTGCCAGCAGTCGTAGCGGGGACTCCTACAATGAGCAGTTCTTC
CASSRSGDSYNEQFF
>TRBV2|.|.|TRBJ1-2
TGTGCCAGCAGTGGTCAGGGCTACTATGGCTACACCTTC
CASSGQGYYGYTF
>TRBV7-2|.|.|TRBJ1-2
TGTGCCAGCAGCTTAGGTTCGACAGGACCTAACTATGGCTACACCTTC
CASSLGSTGPNYGYTF
>TRBV27|.|once|TRBJ1-3
TGTGCCAGCAGTTGGAGCGGTCGGGGAAACACCATATATTTT
CASSWSGRGNTIYF
>TRBV18|.|once|TRBJ2-7
TGTGCCAGCAGACCTAATTCGGGGGAGCAGTACTTC
CASRPNSGEQYF
>TRBV5-1|TRBD1|.|TRBJ1-1
TGCGCCAGCAGCACAACCACCGGGACAGGGACTGAAGCTTTCTTT
CASSTTTGTGTEAFF